This T cell receptor (beta chain) was sequenced during a study of cytomegalovirus exposure and HLA in healthy donors. Germline CDR1 is LNHNV and CDR2 is YYDKDF (reference sequence). This CDR3 is 13 amino acids long. The ends were cut back, 0 bases at V and 1 base at J, with 3 bases in the middle. Study conclusions and caveats: Most TCRs appeared rarely, but some public TCRs recurred in many donors.

This clone has more than one count but fewer than ten. The antigen remains unidentified. Other DNA sequences in the sample encode the same CDR3. TCRdb's table, derived via immunoSEQ multiplex PCR, lists solely in-frame clones and lacks some. The table includes more than 300,000 clones, approximately 90% detected once. Material for sequencing was PBMCs. The chain carries TRBV15 and TRBJ1-1; D gene unclear. The origin of this receptor is a woman aged 18 to 35 in good health and CMV-seronegative. The CDR3 loop is CATSRDRNTEAFF. DNA for the CDR3: TGTGCCACCAGCAGAGATAGGAACACTGAAGCTTTCTTT.